This TCR beta chain stems from a study of identical twins. This clonotype was counted only a few times. What it binds is not known. A universal primer site came from template switching; cDNA carried unique molecular identifiers. TCRdb analysed the 5' RACE reads with MiXCR anew, one entry per CDR3 protein. The data hold 1.5 million to 2 million distinct CDR3 sequences, with 25% to 35% observed a single time. Germline V lookup: CDR1 LNHDA, CDR2 SQIVND (reference sequence). V dropped 3 bases and J dropped 6 bases, with 11 bases sitting between them. The CDR3 loop spans 13 amino acids. Study outcomes and limitations: Weaker excess twin sharing was observed in beta out-of-frame sequences. Cord blood beta clonotypes that were abundant carried fewer insertions, and memory repertoires showed no such trend. Out-of-frame alpha sequences that twins shared showed excess low generation probability.

Sequencing used cord blood. This chain links TRBV19 with TRBJ1-2, with a possible D match to TRBD1 (5 bases). This sequence was found in a newborn girl in good health. The CDR3 loop reads CASSIRQGHGYTF. The CDR3 region has the DNA TGTGCCAGTAGTATTCGGCAGGGTCATGGCTACACCTTC.